A single sample is the source of the 25 T cell receptor beta chains below, sequenced in a study of CD8+ T cells in alopecia areata (dated by TCRdb to between 2017 and 2018). Libraries were built with the immunoSEQ multiplex PCR assay. To provide template for TCR sequencing, every sample had RNA extracted and reverse transcribed into cDNA. TCRdb provides this immuneACCESS table in a form limited to in-frame rearrangements. Some clones are lacking; in checked studies, under half of them reflect an unresolved V gene, and why the rest are absent is not known. Within this sample are some 200,000 clones, with roughly three fifths of them counted one time only. The leading ten clones occupy nearly 5% of the sample. The sequencing sample was made of CD8+ T cells sorted from blood. All receptors derive from a human donor in good health.

The rearrangement links TRBV6-6 to TRBJ1-6; perhaps TRBD1 as D (6 bases). Trimming removed 4 bases from V and 7 bases from J, with 8 bases in between. The CDR3 sequence is 13 residues long. Germline V gene sequence: CDR1 MNHNY, CDR2 SVGAGI (reference sequence). The CDR3 DNA is TGTGCCAGCAGTTCAGGGGTCAATTCACCCCTCCACTTT. Translating gives CASSSGVNSPLHF.

In DNA form, the CDR3 reads TGTGCCAGCAGCTCCATTAGCACAGATACGCAGTATTTT. This encodes CASSSISTDTQYF. The chain is built from TRBV9 and TRBJ2-3; D unclear. V lost 4 bases and J lost 0, with 6 bases in between. Germline CDR1 SGDLS, CDR2 YYNGEE. CDR3 length: 13 residues. Together with reference TRBV9 and TRBJ2-3, the CDR3 gives the full variable domain: DSGVTQTPKHLITATGQRVTLRCSPRSGDLSVYWYQQSLDQGLQFLIQYYNGEERAKGNILERFSAQQFPDLHSELNLSSLELGDSALYFCASSSISTDTQYFGPGTRLTVL.

The chain combines TRBV7-7 with TRBJ2-5, with TRBD2 matching 12 bases. The CDR3 extends over 15 amino acids. V dropped 6 bases and J dropped 5; count of bases not matched to a gene: 7. Germline V gene data show CDR1 as SSHAT and CDR2 as FNYEAQ (reference sequence). The CDR3 DNA follows: TGTGCCAGCAGTTCTAGCGGGGGGGCGTATGAGACCCAGTACTTC. It codes for CASSSSGGAYETQYF.

This clone was seen a few times. The CDR3 region has the DNA TGCAGCGCCAACGACGGGGGGAGTAACTATGGCTACACCTTC. Translated: CSANDGGSNYGYTF. This rearrangement joins TRBV29-1 to TRBJ1-2; TRBD1 might be the D (5 bases). The CDR3 is 14 amino acids. The germline gives CDR1 SQVTM, CDR2 ANQGSEA. With 7 bases removed from V and 1 base from J, the gap between germline ends came to 16 bases.

This clone appeared once. The CDR3 loop is CASRTLEGRAEDGYTF. CDR3 coding DNA: TGCGCCAGCAGGACTCTTGAGGGCAGGGCCGAGGATGGCTACACCTTC. This chain joins TRBV5-1 and TRBJ1-2; D is perhaps TRBD1 (5 bases). Germline CDR1 reads SGHRS; CDR2 reads YFSETQ. CDR3 length equals 16 residues. Trimming stripped 5 bases from V and 6 bases from J, with 23 bases between.

The genes are TRBV29-1 and TRBJ1-2; D unclear. Germline values: CDR1 SQVTM, CDR2 ANQGSEA. The CDR3 runs 11 residues. The V and J ends lost 4 bases and 4 bases respectively, with 7 bases between them. Here the CDR3 DNA reads TGCAGCGTTGTCCTCGGCTATGGCTACACCTTC. As protein: CSVVLGYGYTF.

The sample holds a few counts of this clone. The V gene is TRBV29-1, the J gene TRBJ2-7; TRBD2 might be the D (7 bases). CDR1 is SQVTM and CDR2 is ANQGSEA in the germline V gene. CDR3 length: 12 amino acids. For the CDR3, the DNA is TGCAGTGGCGGGGGCCCCCTCTACGAGCAGTACTTC. Its protein product is CSGGGPLYEQYF.

The chain employs TRBV4-1 and TRBJ1-1; D gene unclear. Trimming pared 0 bases from V and 4 bases from J, leaving 9 bases between. This CDR3 contains 14 residues. Germline V gene data show CDR1 as MGHRA and CDR2 as YSYEKL. The CDR3 coding sequence is TGCGCCAGCAGCCAAGACTCGAGAGGCACTGAAGCTTTCTTT. Its translation is CASSQDSRGTEAFF.

This chain joins TRBV4-1 and TRBJ2-7; 10 nucleotides line up with TRBD2. Per the germline V gene, CDR1 is MGHRA and CDR2 is YSYEKL. Trimming cost V 0 bases and J 3 bases; bases outside gene matches: 2. The CDR3 spans 15 residues. The CDR3 is CASSQDRLAGYEQYF. DNA of the CDR3: TGCGCCAGCAGCCAAGACCGACTAGCGGGCTACGAGCAGTACTTC.

This clone was seen a handful of times. V gene TRBV7-2 combines with J gene TRBJ1-1; a weak D match, TRBD1 (5 bases). The CDR3 contains 14 residues. The V end lost 5 bases, the J end lost 5 bases, and 15 bases lay between the germline ends. Germline-derived CDR1 and CDR2 are SGHTA and FQGNSA. The CDR3 loop is CASSGYRITTEAFF. As DNA, the CDR3 is TGTGCCAGCAGCGGATACAGGATAACGACTGAAGCTTTCTTT.

This clone has more than one count but fewer than ten. This sequence joins TRBV29-1 and TRBJ1-4; D gene uncertain. Germline V CDR1 and CDR2: SQVTM, ANQGSEA. Trimming left V 6 bases short and J 0 bases short, with 11 bases between. The CDR3 length is 14 residues. The chain's CDR3 is CSVAHKATNEKLFF. The CDR3 coding sequence is TGCAGCGTCGCTCATAAGGCAACTAATGAAAAACTGTTTTTT.

The chain carries TRBV29-1 and TRBJ2-1; D tentatively reads TRBD1 or TRBD2 (6 bases each). V was trimmed by 0 bases and J by 1 base, leaving 10 bases between them. The CDR3 totals 15 residues. Germline V lookup: CDR1 SQVTM, CDR2 ANQGSEA. CDR3 DNA sequence: TGCAGCGTTGAAGATCTAGGGGGGTCCTACAATGAGCAGTTCTTC. This gives the protein CSVEDLGGSYNEQFF.

This clone was recorded a few times. The J gene is TRBJ1-5, the V gene TRBV29-1, with 7 bases lining up with TRBD1. V lost 4 bases to trimming and J lost 2 bases; unmatched junction nucleotides: 14. The CDR3 runs 17 residues. The germline CDR1 and CDR2 sequences are SQVTM and ANQGSEA. The CDR3 loop is CSVGRQGRRFGNQPQHF. CDR3 coding DNA: TGCAGCGTTGGGAGACAGGGCAGGAGGTTTGGCAATCAGCCCCAGCATTTT.

A few counts support this clone. The rearrangement links TRBV7-9 to TRBJ2-5; 8 nucleotides line up with TRBD1. Trimming removed 6 bases from V and 1 base from J; junction bases left unmatched: 1. Looked up from germline, CDR1 is SEHNR and CDR2 is FQNEAQ (reference sequence). This CDR3 is built from 13 residues. This CDR3 reads CASSGQGQETQYF. CDR3 DNA: TGTGCCAGCAGTGGACAGGGCCAAGAGACCCAGTACTTC.

This clone was picked up a small number of times. Written as DNA, the CDR3 is TGCGCCAGCACCACAGGGGCCAATCAGCCCCAGCATTTT. Protein product: CASTTGANQPQHF. This rearrangement joins TRBV10-2 to TRBJ1-5; the match to TRBD1 covers 7 bases. CDR3 size: 13 residues. The V segment lost 7 bases and the J segment 3 bases; nucleotides outside the gene matches: 3. Germline values: CDR1 WSHSY, CDR2 SAAADI.

There are a few counts of this clone. The DNA for the CDR3 is TGTGCCAGCAGCTCTCCGCGGAAGGGAGCGGGGGGCACAGATACGCAGTATTTT. Its translation is CASSSPRKGAGGTDTQYF. This chain connects TRBV11-2 to TRBJ2-3, with 8 positions matching TRBD2. Germline V gene lookup returns CDR1 SGHAT and CDR2 FQNNGV. The CDR3 is made up of 18 amino acids. With V trimmed by 4 bases and J by 1 base, 13 bases remained unmatched.

This clone was counted between two and nine times. The chain recombines TRBV5-6 with TRBJ2-1; the match to TRBD1 covers 10 bases. Per germline, CDR1 SGHDT and CDR2 YYEEEE. The CDR3 loop spans 16 amino acids. Trimming cost V 3 bases and J 5 bases; bases outside gene matches: 8. The CDR3 sequence is CASSSTGGRIDNEQFF. The CDR3 DNA is TGTGCCAGCAGCTCGACAGGGGGCCGGATCGACAATGAGCAGTTCTTC.

The V and J genes are TRBV2 and TRBJ2-7; unclear D gene. Looked up from germline, CDR1 is SNHLY and CDR2 is FYNNEI. The CDR3 totals 14 residues. With 4 bases removed from V and 4 bases from J, the gap between germline ends came to 14 bases. CDR3 bases: TGTGCCAGCAGTGGGCGGAGAAGGTCATACGAGCAGTACTTC. Translating gives CASSGRRRSYEQYF.

J is TRBJ1-2 and V is TRBV9; the D is unclear. V lost 5 bases to trimming and J lost 1 base, with 9 bases between them. The CDR3 is 13 amino acids. Germline lookup yields CDR1 SGDLS and CDR2 YYNGEE. CDR3 sequence (DNA): TGTGCCAGCAGTGCGGACCGTAACTATGGCTACACCTTC. Protein sequence: CASSADRNYGYTF.

V is TRBV21-1 and J is TRBJ2-1; the table assigns TRBD2, which was not confirmed against the DNA. TRBV21-1 is listed as a pseudogene. CDR3 length: 14 amino acids. The CDR3 sequence is CARKTRSSYNEQFF. As DNA, the CDR3 is TGTGCCAGGAAAACTAGAAGCTCCTACAATGAGCAGTTCTTC.

This clone appeared a single time. This chain links TRBV29-1 with TRBJ2-1, with 7 positions matching TRBD1. CDR1 is SQVTM and CDR2 is ANQGSEA in the germline V gene. The CDR3 runs 18 residues. J was trimmed by 2 bases and V by 0 bases; bases with no gene match: 13. The CDR3 region is CSVEEVGQVSYAYNEQFF. The CDR3 DNA follows: TGCAGCGTTGAAGAAGTTGGACAGGTTTCATATGCCTACAATGAGCAGTTCTTC.

V and J are TRBV10-2 and TRBJ2-7; either TRBD1 or TRBD2 may supply D (5 bases each). This CDR3 region has 13 residues. Germline values: CDR1 WSHSY, CDR2 SAAADI. V lost 3 bases and J 7 bases, leaving 13 bases between the germline ends. For the CDR3, the DNA is TGCGCCAGCAGTGACAGGGACGTGGAAGAGCAGTACTTC. It yields the protein CASSDRDVEEQYF.

The chain has TRBV29-1 and TRBJ1-1; D is possibly TRBD1 (6 bases). The germline V gene has CDR1 SQVTM and CDR2 ANQGSEA. CDR3 length: 15 amino acids. The germline V and J ends were trimmed by 3 bases and 7 bases, with 21 bases remaining between them. CDR3 amino acids: CSVDPRSGGQGEAFF. CDR3 DNA sequence: TGCAGCGTTGACCCACGCTCTGGGGGGCAGGGTGAAGCTTTCTTT.

This rearrangement joins TRBV4-1 to TRBJ2-7, with unresolved D. The CDR3 covers 14 residues. Trimming took off 1 base at V and 3 bases at J, with 10 bases between the two ends. CDR1 is MGHRA and CDR2 is YSYEKL in the germline V gene. CDR3 region: CASSQVKSSYEQYF. For the CDR3, the DNA is TGCGCCAGCAGCCAAGTGAAGAGTAGCTACGAGCAGTACTTC.

V usage is TRBV13 and J usage is TRBJ2-3, with TRBD2 identical over 13 bases. Trimming at V came to 5 bases and at J to 0 bases, leaving 8 bases not matched to a gene. CDR3 length: 18 amino acids. CDR1 and CDR2 from the germline V gene are PRHDT and FYEKMQ (reference sequence). CDR3 DNA sequence: TGTGCCAGCAGCGGACTAGCGGGGGATACAGCTAGCACAGATACGCAGTATTTT. It is translated as CASSGLAGDTASTDTQYF.